This TCR beta chain was documented in a study of blood T cell repertoires in COVID-19. CDR3 size: 16 residues. V lost 0 bases, J lost 4 bases, and 13 bases lay in between. Germline V lookup: CDR1 LNHNV, CDR2 YYDKDF (reference sequence). The study recruited people aged roughly 18 to 100 years across some 23 US areas. Method: immunoSEQ multiplex PCR; TCRdb's copy keeps in-frame clones and lacks some. Of about 400,000 clones listed, around 90% are singletons. The TCR was taken from a woman in her 40s with acute COVID-19. Input material: PBMCs or T cells enriched from blood (not recorded which). V and J are TRBV15 and TRBJ1-3; no reliable D call. The DNA for the CDR3 is TGTGCCACCAGCAGAGATCCCGGGGAGGCAGGAAACACCATATATTTT. This codes for CATSRDPGEAGNTIYF. Combining the CDR3 with reference TRBV15 and TRBJ1-3 gives the whole variable domain DAMVIQNPRYQVTQFGKPVTLSCSQTLNHNVMYWYQQKSSQAPKLLFHYYDKDFNNEADTPDNFQSRRPNTSFCFLDIRSPGLGDTAMYLCATSRDPGEAGNTIYFGEGSWLTVV.